Sequencing of this T cell receptor beta chain was carried out in a study of persistence of HIV-infected CD4 T cells. Study at large: Anti-CD3/anti-CD28 stimulation activated a higher proportion of cells than antigen stimulation, with lower memory fraction.

As regards this clone: Antigen: not known.

This nonspecific control used anti-CD3/anti-CD28 bead stimulation of CD4+ T cells. Responding CD4+ T cells were sorted by upregulation of both CD40 ligand and CD69. This CDR3 is built from 14 residues. The ends were cut back, 0 bases at V and 2 bases at J, with 7 bases in the middle. CDR1 and CDR2 from the germline V gene are SGDLS and YYNGEE. Sequencing used immunoSEQ version 4 in survey mode. Libraries were prepared by immunoSEQ multiplex PCR; TCRdb keeps only in-frame clonotypes and omits some of them. The sample consists of 40,000 to 60,000 clones, 85% to 90% of them appearing once. This receptor was taken from an adult woman with HIV who was CMV-seropositive. The sample in question was CD4+ T cells sorted from PBMCs after roughly 17-hour stimulation, obtained from a patient who received antiretroviral therapy. The V gene is TRBV9, the J gene TRBJ2-3, with D uncertain. In DNA, the CDR3 is TGTGCCAGCAGCGTAGGCTCGAACACAGATACGCAGTATTTT. Translated, it gives CASSVGSNTDTQYF.